A selection of T cell receptor beta chains follows, all from one sample in a study of naive and memory T cell subsets. TCRdb reanalysed the UMI-ligation and nested PCR reads using MiXCR and keeps one entry per CDR3 protein. Of 150,000 or so distinct CDR3 sequences detected, 22% appear once; the ten largest clones hold about 0.11%. Sequencing was done on a sample of naive CD4+ T cells from blood. The receptor source for this set is a human donor in good health. Both conserved end residues are part of each CDR3. The D gene is left open where the match is weak. Clone sizes are given selectively: once, few, many, or a class where the clone is expanded.

TRBV20-1,NA,TRBJ2-7,NA,TGCAGTGCTAGTGCAGGATACTCCTACGAGCAGTACTTC,CSASAGYSYEQYF
TRBV30,NA,TRBJ1-5,NA,TGTGCCTGGGCGCGTACAGACAATCGCAATCAGCCCCAGCATTTT,CAWARTDNRNQPQHF
TRBV10-3,NA,TRBJ2-7,TRBD1,TGTGCCATCAGTGAGATGGGACAGGGGGAGTACTTC,CAISEMGQGEYF
TRBV20-1,few,TRBJ2-5,NA,TGCAGTGCTAGAGTCGGGACGGGTCAAGAGACCCAGTACTTC,CSARVGTGQETQYF
TRBV5-1,few,TRBJ2-5,NA,TGCGCCAGCAGCCCGGGACGGAGGGGAGAGACCCAGTACTTC,CASSPGRRGETQYF
TRBV6-2/TRBV6-3,few,TRBJ1-5,NA,TGTGCCAGCAGTTACTCGACTTGGGAGGGTCAGCCCCAGCATTTT,CASSYSTWEGQPQHF
TRBV6-6,few,TRBJ2-7,NA,TGTGCCAGCAGTAAGGACAGCTACGAGCAGTACTTC,CASSKDSYEQYF
TRBV20-1,many,TRBJ1-2,NA,TGCAGTGCTAGAGATTTCGCTTCGCCTTATCGCTACACCTTC,CSARDFASPYRYTF
TRBV29-1,NA,TRBJ2-1,TRBD2,TGCAGCGTTGGAGGGACTAGCAGTTACAATGAGCAGTTCTTC,CSVGGTSSYNEQFF
TRBV4-1,few,TRBJ1-4,NA,TGCGCCAGCAGCCAAGTCGGCAGGGCTGAAAAACTGTTTTTT,CASSQVGRAEKLFF
TRBV12-3/TRBV12-4,NA,TRBJ2-3,NA,TGTGCCAGCAGTTTATATCCCGGAATCACAGATACGCAGTATTTT,CASSLYPGITDTQYF
TRBV11-3,many,TRBJ2-3,TRBD2,TGTGCCAGCACACTTAGCGGGAGAGTCACAGATACGCAGTATTTT,CASTLSGRVTDTQYF
TRBV6-5,few,TRBJ2-6,NA,TGTGCCAGCAGGCAGCACTCTGGGGCCAACGTCCTGACTTTC,CASRQHSGANVLTF
TRBV6-5,NA,TRBJ2-5,NA,TGTGCCAGCACCTCTGACGTTGCCGGGAAAGAGACCCAGTACTTC,CASTSDVAGKETQYF
TRBV3-1,NA,TRBJ2-3,TRBD2,TGTGCCAGCAGCCACTTTAGCGGGAGCACAGATACGCAGTATTTT,CASSHFSGSTDTQYF
TRBV29-1,NA,TRBJ1-1,NA,TGCAGCGTTGAGGCAGTGCAATGGACTGAAGCTTTCTTT,CSVEAVQWTEAFF
TRBV29-1,few,TRBJ2-1,NA,TGCAGCGCCAAGGACTACAATGAGCAGTTCTTC,CSAKDYNEQFF
TRBV7-8,many,TRBJ2-5,NA,TGTGCCAGCAGCATAGGACTATTACAAGAGACCCAGTACTTC,CASSIGLLQETQYF
TRBV28,NA,TRBJ2-7,NA,TGTGCCAGCAGTTTTATCGGGCCACTAGGCGAGCAGTACTTC,CASSFIGPLGEQYF
TRBV12-3/TRBV12-4,NA,TRBJ1-1,NA,TGTGCCAGCAGTCTCAACAGGCAGAACACTGAAGCTTTCTTT,CASSLNRQNTEAFF
TRBV20-1,many,TRBJ1-1,NA,TGCAGTGCTGGGTTCGATATGAACACTGAAGCTTTCTTT,CSAGFDMNTEAFF
TRBV3-1,many,TRBJ2-6,NA,TGTGCCAGCAGCCTCCGACAGCTCAGCTCTGGGGCCAACGTCCTGACTTTC,CASSLRQLSSGANVLTF